The 8 T cell receptor beta chains presented below share a single source sample, sequenced in a study of shared clonotypes between healthy human individuals. Naive CD8 cells, CD45RO-negative and positively selected for CCR7, excluded terminally differentiated effector memory CD45RA+ cells. The protocol was immunoSEQ multiplex PCR, while the TCRdb copy is restricted to in-frame clones and leaves out a portion. Counted here are hundreds of thousands of clones, 90% to 95% occurring once; the ten biggest clones make up approximately 25%. The sequenced sample was naive CD8+ T cells sorted from blood. Receptors originate from a man between 25 and 39 years old in good health.

The chain is built from TRBV5-1 and TRBJ2-7, with D perhaps assigned TRBD1 or TRBD2 (5 bases each). The CDR3 consists of 15 residues. Germline CDR1 and CDR2: SGHRS and YFSETQ. Between the trimmed V and J ends, which lost 2 bases and 3 bases, there was a span of 15 bases. CDR3 in amino acids: CASSLIGGGDYEQYF. The CDR3 DNA reads as TGCGCCAGCAGCTTAATTGGGGGTGGCGACTACGAGCAGTACTTC.

The CDR3 bases are TGCGCCAGCAGCCATTGGACAGGACGTACACAGAATGAAAAACTGTTTTTT. Protein product: CASSHWTGRTQNEKLFF. This rearrangement joins TRBV4-1 to TRBJ1-4; 7 nucleotides match TRBD1. Germline CDR1 MGHRA, CDR2 YSYEKL. CDR3 size: 17 residues. V lost 3 bases to trimming and J lost 5 bases; unmatched junction nucleotides: 12.

Concerning this clone: In the same sample, other DNA sequences code for this CDR3. The V and J genes are TRBV11-2 and TRBJ2-7; 8 nucleotides line up with TRBD2. This CDR3 spans 14 amino acids. The germline V gene has CDR1 SGHAT and CDR2 FQNNGV. V was clipped by 1 base and J by 3 bases; unmatched bases: 2. This chain's CDR3 is CASSLASGSYEQYF. CDR3 nucleotides: TGTGCCAGCAGCTTAGCCAGCGGGAGCTACGAGCAGTACTTC.

V and J are TRBV7-6 and TRBJ2-3, with TRBD2 identical over 10 bases. CDR1 and CDR2 from the germline V gene are SGHVS and FNYEAQ. V shed 1 base and J 2 bases; nucleotides not matched to a gene: 6. The CDR3 loop spans 17 amino acids. CDR3 region: CASSLGIAGGLTDTQYF. DNA of the CDR3: TGTGCCAGCAGCTTAGGGATAGCGGGAGGACTCACAGATACGCAGTATTTT.

The genes are TRBV6-5 and TRBJ2-5; 9 nucleotides agree with TRBD2. Per germline, CDR1 MNHEY and CDR2 SVGAGI. This CDR3 is built from 15 residues. Trimming took 2 bases from V and 4 from J; bases not matched to a gene: 5. The CDR3 sequence is CASSYAASGTETQYF. DNA for the CDR3: TGTGCCAGCAGTTACGCCGCTAGCGGGACAGAGACCCAGTACTTC.

The rearrangement links TRBV4-1 to TRBJ2-5; TRBD2 matches at 9 bases. The J call may be mistaken, given a closer DNA end match to TRBJ2-7. The CDR3 loop spans 15 amino acids. The germline gives CDR1 MGHRA, CDR2 YSYEKL. The CDR3 DNA is TGCGCCAGCAGCCAAATTAGCGGGAGCTCCTACGAGCAGTACTTC. Amino acid sequence: CASSQISGSSYEQYF.

The CDR3 protein is CASRLDRSSPGQYF. Written as DNA, the CDR3 is TGTGCCAGCAGACTTGACAGGTCCTCCCCCGGGCAGTACTTC. The chain carries TRBV2 and TRBJ2-7; a possible D gene is TRBD1 (6 bases). The CDR3 loop spans 14 amino acids. Germline V gene lookup returns CDR1 SNHLY and CDR2 FYNNEI. V was trimmed by 6 bases and J by 9 bases, leaving 21 bases between them.

The chain employs TRBV6-5 and TRBJ2-7, with D maybe TRBD2 (6 bases). This CDR3 has 13 residues. Deletions cut 8 bases from V and 6 bases from J, with 17 bases between. In germline, CDR1 is MNHEY, CDR2 SVGAGI. Written as DNA, the CDR3 is TGTGCCAGCGGGACTCCACCCAGGAGCGAGCAGTACTTC. Amino acid sequence: CASGTPPRSEQYF.